Given below is one TCR beta chain in context. Its antigen is unknown. Treatment defined: roughly 20 received Ad26.COV2.S at low or high dose, single or two shots; 5 received placebo; per-sample allocation not given. Sampling took place 63 days after the first vaccine or placebo injection. This record belongs to a study of Ad26.COV2.S vaccination and SARS-CoV-2 variants. Study background: A participant enrolled in the COV1001 Ad26.COV2.S trial arm provided the sample. Recipients of Ad26.COV2.S got it intramuscularly, once or twice 56 days apart.

The V end was cut by 2 bases, the J end by 5 bases, with 12 bases between. This CDR3 has 14 residues. Germline CDR1 is GTSNPN and CDR2 is SVGIG (reference sequence). Whole-study results and caveats: Those who received the vaccine showed greater spike-specific TCR breadth than those given placebo. Once vaccination had occurred, spike-specific CD8+ and CD4+ T cell responses reportedly showed substantial breadth.

The protocol was immunoSEQ multiplex PCR, while the TCRdb copy is restricted to in-frame clones and leaves out a portion. This table has 360,000 or so clones, about nine tenths appearing once. This receptor was taken from a person between 18 and 60 years old who received the Ad26.COV2.S COVID-19 vaccine or a placebo. This sample comprised peripheral blood, obtained in a trial of Ad26.COV2.S vaccine versus placebo. This chain uses TRBV30 with TRBJ2-2, with a weak D call TRBD2 (5 bases). CDR3 nucleotides: TGTGCCTGGAGTCCGCTACTAGAAACCGGGGAGCTGTTTTTT. Its protein is CAWSPLLETGELFF.